This TCR beta chain was captured by sequencing in a study of T cells in Graves' hyperthyroidism and ophthalmopathy. Findings and limits, study-wide: Researchers found most expanded thyroid clonotypes above 0.001 in blood as well. Ophthalmopathy, as predicted by the model, came a median about six months after the prediction.

If no ophthalmopathy progression occurred within 18 months, Graves' hyperthyroidism was stable. Exclusion of a patient resulted from uncontrolled infection, other autoimmune disease, pregnancy or lactation. Comment on this clonotype: Its specificity is unknown.

This CDR3 has 12 residues. Germline V gene lookup returns CDR1 LGHNA and CDR2 YNFKEQ. V gave up 2 bases and J gave up 8 bases, with 9 bases separating them. TCR beta CDR3 sequences were amplified from RNA transcripts. The HTBI primer set served for first-round RT-PCR of the TCR CDR3. TCRdb analysed the multiplex PCR reads with MiXCR anew, one entry per CDR3 protein. Counted here are about 690,000 distinct CDR3 sequences, around 16% occurring once; the ten biggest clones make up roughly 15%. The sequence came from a man aged 45-60 years with Graves' hyperthyroidism. Sequencing was carried out using blood. The J gene is TRBJ1-2, the V gene TRBV4-2, with no clear D. CDR3 in amino acids: CASSQTGAGYTF. In DNA form, the CDR3 reads TGTGCCAGCAGCCAAACGGGTGCGGGCTACACCTTC.